Listed here are 7 T cell receptor beta chains from one sample, sequenced in a study of blood T cell repertoires in COVID-19. TCRdb's table, derived via immunoSEQ multiplex PCR, lists solely in-frame clones and lacks some. The sample holds about 220,000 clones, around 83% seen once. What was sequenced was peripheral blood. These receptors all stem from a middle-aged man who had recovered from COVID-19.

This sequence joins TRBV4-1 and TRBJ2-7; 8 positions agree with TRBD1. The CDR3 is 16 amino acids. V shed 4 bases and J 3 bases; nucleotides not matched to a gene: 11. In germline, CDR1 is MGHRA, CDR2 YSYEKL. CDR3 DNA: TGCGCCAGCAGCCCAGATCGGACAGGGAGGAGCTACGAGCAGTACTTC. Translating gives CASSPDRTGRSYEQYF.

The chain combines TRBV2 with TRBJ1-1; 8 bases are shared with TRBD1. Germline CDR1 is SNHLY and CDR2 is FYNNEI. Unmatched junction bases numbered 5, after V lost 8 bases and J lost 0 bases. The CDR3 covers 14 residues. The CDR3 nucleotides read TGTGCCAGCCAGAAGGGACAGGTGAACACTGAAGCTTTCTTT. It codes for CASQKGQVNTEAFF.

The chain employs TRBV13 and TRBJ1-1, with D maybe TRBD1 (6 bases). This CDR3 is 15 amino acids long. V lost 8 bases and J lost 3, with 19 bases in between. The germline gives CDR1 PRHDT, CDR2 FYEKMQ (reference sequence). CDR3 in DNA: TGTGCCAGCCTTAGGACAGTCCCTTTTGACACTGAAGCTTTCTTT. The encoded protein is CASLRTVPFDTEAFF.

This clone appeared a single time. The rearrangement links TRBV4-2 to TRBJ2-7; a possible D gene is TRBD1 (5 bases). Germline assignment: CDR1 LGHNA and CDR2 YNFKEQ. V shed 0 bases and J shed 10 bases, with 16 bases lying between them. The CDR3 covers 14 residues. This CDR3 reads CASSQEKAGWYQYF. The CDR3, as DNA: TGTGCCAGCAGCCAAGAAAAGGCAGGGTGGTACCAGTACTTC.

The chain couples TRBV4-1 to TRBJ2-1; D is possibly TRBD2 (5 bases). Per the germline V gene, CDR1 is MGHRA and CDR2 is YSYEKL. The CDR3 totals 16 residues. V shed 0 bases and J shed 0 bases, with 9 bases lying between them. The CDR3 DNA follows: TGCGCCAGCAGCCAAGACTCGAGCGGCTCCTACAATGAGCAGTTCTTC. It yields the protein CASSQDSSGSYNEQFF.

This chain connects TRBV7-9 to TRBJ2-3, with D possibly matching TRBD1 (6 bases). Germline CDR1 reads SEHNR; CDR2 reads FQNEAQ (reference sequence). This CDR3 is built from 14 residues. V shed 5 bases and J shed 0 bases, with 9 bases lying between them. CDR3 DNA sequence: TGTGCCAGCAGCCAGGGACACAGCACAGATACGCAGTATTTT. It encodes CASSQGHSTDTQYF.

The table lists this clone with a count of one. The chain recombines TRBV30 with TRBJ2-1, with 10 bases aligning to TRBD2. This CDR3 contains 15 residues. CDR1 is GTSNPN, CDR2 SVGIG, per germline (reference sequence). Trimming removed 4 bases from V and 4 bases from J; junction bases left unmatched: 7. This CDR3 is CAWTTGTSDYNEQFF. Written as DNA, the CDR3 is TGTGCCTGGACCACCGGGACTAGCGATTACAATGAGCAGTTCTTC.